This TCR beta chain was profiled in a study of cytomegalovirus exposure and HLA in healthy donors. Overall study context: Among several hundred genotyped donors, 80% to 90% fell in the Caucasian-associated ancestry cluster.

For this clone: Its antigen is unidentified. The junction shows a germline mismatch at one end, possibly a read error.

Study-wide findings and caveats: V- and J-gene trimming in TCR beta was tied to a missense DCLRE1C variant by an analysis performed later. The authors listed around 150 TCR beta chains as cytomegalovirus-associated. Presence/absence analysis assumed near-uniform sequencing depth across donors.

In the PCR, 60 Vbeta and 13 Jbeta primers were used. The table came from immunoSEQ multiplex PCR; TCRdb's copy has only in-frame clones and leaves some out. The sample has 70,000 to 95,000 clones, around 80% seen once. The germline CDR1 and CDR2 sequences are SGHRS and YFSETQ. The CDR3 sequence is 15 residues long. The sequencing sample was made of PBMCs. This TCR came from a male donor in good health and CMV-seronegative. The rearrangement links TRBV5-1 to TRBJ2-3; 9 bases map to TRBD2. The CDR3, as DNA: TGCGTCAGCAGCTTGGCTAGCGGGGGCACAGATACGCAGTATTTT. Residues: CVSSLASGGTDTQYF.